The entry below describes one T cell receptor (beta chain). These data come from a study of blood T cell repertoires in COVID-19. At the level of the study: Donors in the United States, Italy and Spain gave samples during acute or convalescent COVID-19. Nucleic acid was either cDNA or gDNA, and it came from T cells, B-cell-depleted T cells, or PBMCs.

Repertoires were generated with immunoSEQ multiplex PCR, while TCRdb's copy carries only in-frame clones and drops some. The table records about 64,000 clones, 80% to 85% of them present only once. Germline CDR1 and CDR2: SGHRS and YFSETQ. This CDR3 region has 15 residues. The germline V and J ends were trimmed by 1 base and 5 bases, with 15 bases remaining between them. The receptor comes from a human donor in a cohort sampled during active COVID-19. Material: peripheral blood. J is TRBJ1-1 and V is TRBV5-1; D remains ambiguous. This CDR3 reads CASSLRAGSGTEAFF. Written as DNA, the CDR3 is TGCGCCAGCAGCTTGCGGGCGGGGAGTGGAACTGAAGCTTTCTTT. Full variable domain (remainder filled in from reference TRBV5-1 and TRBJ1-1): KAGVTQTPRYLIKTRGQQVTLSCSPISGHRSVSWYQQTPGQGLQFLFEYFSETQRNKGNFPGRFSGRQFSNSRSEMNVSTLELGDSALYLCASSLRAGSGTEAFFGQGTRLTVV.